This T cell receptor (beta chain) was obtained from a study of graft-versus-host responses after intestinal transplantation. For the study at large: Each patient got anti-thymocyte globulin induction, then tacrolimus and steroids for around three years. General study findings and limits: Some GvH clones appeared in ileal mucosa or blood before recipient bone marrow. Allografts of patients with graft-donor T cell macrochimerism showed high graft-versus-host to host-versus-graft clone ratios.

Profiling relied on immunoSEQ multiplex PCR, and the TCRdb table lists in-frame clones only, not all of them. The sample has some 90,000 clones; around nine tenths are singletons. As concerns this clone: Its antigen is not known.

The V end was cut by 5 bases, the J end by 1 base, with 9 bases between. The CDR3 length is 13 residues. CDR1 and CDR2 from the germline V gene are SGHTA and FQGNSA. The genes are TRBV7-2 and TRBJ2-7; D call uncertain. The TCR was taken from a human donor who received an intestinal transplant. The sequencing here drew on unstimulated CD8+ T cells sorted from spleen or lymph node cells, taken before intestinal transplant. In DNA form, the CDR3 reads TGTGCCAGCAGCCTGGGGAATTCCTACGAGCAGTACTTC. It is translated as CASSLGNSYEQYF.